This T cell receptor beta chain comes out of a study of shared clonotypes between healthy human individuals. In the study overall: A donor's plate count was three for CD4 naive and three for CD4 memory; CD8 naive had two and CD8 memory one. Study findings and constraints: Naive subsets generally exceeded memory subsets in estimated richness. Rarefaction analysis demonstrated incomplete sorted-subset sequencing notwithstanding large depth.

This clone was found once. Its antigen is unidentified. CD45RA-negative memory and CD45RA+ naive subsets were split from the CD4+ cells. The CDR3 totals 15 residues. V gave up 4 bases and J gave up 3 bases; unmatched junction bases: 6. Germline CDR1 KGHSH, CDR2 LQKENI. Clones were sequenced by immunoSEQ multiplex PCR, and TCRdb holds only the in-frame ones, with some missing. The sample gives more than 2 million clones, roughly 95% of which show up once; roughly 0.13% is in the top ten. Sequencing was performed on naive CD4+ T cells sorted from blood. Described subset: CD45RA+ positively selected. This chain uses TRBV18 with TRBJ2-3; 8 bases line up with TRBD2. This TCR was recovered from a man between 18 and 29 years old in good health. The CDR3 region is CASSQGLVPTDTQYF. Written as DNA, the CDR3 is TGTGCCAGCTCACAGGGACTAGTGCCGACAGATACGCAGTATTTT.